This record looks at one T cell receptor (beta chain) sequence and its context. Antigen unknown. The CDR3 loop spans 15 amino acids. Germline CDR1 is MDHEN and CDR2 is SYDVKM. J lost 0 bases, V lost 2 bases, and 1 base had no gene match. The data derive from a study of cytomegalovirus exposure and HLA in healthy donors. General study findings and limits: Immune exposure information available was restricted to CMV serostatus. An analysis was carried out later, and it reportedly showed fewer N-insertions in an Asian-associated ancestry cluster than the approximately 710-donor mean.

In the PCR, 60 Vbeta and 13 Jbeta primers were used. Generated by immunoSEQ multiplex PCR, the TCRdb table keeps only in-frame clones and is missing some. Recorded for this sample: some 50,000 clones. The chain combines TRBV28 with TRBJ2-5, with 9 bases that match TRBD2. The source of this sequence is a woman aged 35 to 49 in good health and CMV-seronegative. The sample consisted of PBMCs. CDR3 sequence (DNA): TGTGCCAGCAGTTTACTAGCGGGGTACCAAGAGACCCAGTACTTC. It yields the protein CASSLLAGYQETQYF.